This TCR beta chain derives from a study of cytomegalovirus exposure and HLA in healthy donors. The PCR was carried out with 60 Vbeta primers and 13 Jbeta primers. Using immunoSEQ multiplex PCR, the repertoire was profiled, and TCRdb retains in-frame clones only, with some absent. This sample has a few hundred thousand clones, with approximately 80% found just once. Trimming removed 1 base from V and 7 bases from J; junction bases left unmatched: 5. Germline-derived CDR1 and CDR2 are SGHAT and FQNNGV. This CDR3 is built from 16 residues. Sequenced sample: PBMCs. This TCR derives from a man younger than 45 in good health and CMV-seronegative. The V and J genes are TRBV11-2 and TRBJ2-1; TRBD1 matches at 12 bases. The chain's CDR3 is CASSLVGQGAGNEQFF. The CDR3 DNA follows: TGTGCCAGCAGCTTAGTGGGACAGGGGGCGGGGAATGAGCAGTTCTTC. The full variable domain, rest sourced from reference TRBV11-2 and TRBJ2-1, is EAGVAQSPRYKIIEKRQSVAFWCNPISGHATLYWYQQILGQGPKLLIQFQNNGVVDDSQLPKDRFSAERLKGVDSTLKIQPAKLEDSAVYLCASSLVGQGAGNEQFFGPGTRLTVL.